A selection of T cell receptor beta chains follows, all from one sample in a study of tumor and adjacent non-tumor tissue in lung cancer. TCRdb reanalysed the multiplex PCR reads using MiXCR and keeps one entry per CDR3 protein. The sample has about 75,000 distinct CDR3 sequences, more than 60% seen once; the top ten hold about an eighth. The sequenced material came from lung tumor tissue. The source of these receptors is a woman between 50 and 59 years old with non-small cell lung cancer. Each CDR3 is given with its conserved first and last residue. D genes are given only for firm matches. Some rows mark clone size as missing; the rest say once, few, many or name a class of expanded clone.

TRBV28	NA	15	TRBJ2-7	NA	TGTGCCAGCAGAGCCCCGGGACGCATACTCCGCGAGCAGTATTTC	CASRAPGRILREQYF
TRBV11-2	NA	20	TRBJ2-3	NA	TGTGCCAGCAGCCCGATCGGAACTAGGGGGAGTTCCCTAAGAAGAGACACTCAGTATTTT	CASSPIGTRGSSLRRDTQYF
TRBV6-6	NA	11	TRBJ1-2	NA	TGTGCCAACAGTCCTGGACGGAGCTGCACCTTC	CANSPGRSCTF
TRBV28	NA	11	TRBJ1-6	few	TGTGTCAGTAGTGCCCGGGAATCCCTCCACTTT	CVSSARESLHF
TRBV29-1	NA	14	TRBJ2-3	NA	TGTAGCGTTGAAGGGAGCAGGGCGGAAGATACGCAGTATTTT	CSVEGSRAEDTQYF
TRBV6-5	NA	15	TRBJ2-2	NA	TGTGCCAGTACCTGTCAATACAACCCCCCGGGGGAGCTGTTTTTT	CASTCQYNPPGELFF
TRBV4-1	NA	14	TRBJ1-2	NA	TGCGCCAGCATAGCGGGTCCCCCCAACTATGATTACACCTTC	CASIAGPPNYDYTF
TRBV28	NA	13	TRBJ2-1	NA	TGCGCCAGCACCTTGGCGTTCCGGTATGAGCAGTTCTTC	CASTLAFRYEQFF
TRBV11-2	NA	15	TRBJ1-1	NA	TGTGCCGGCAGACCCTGGGGGGGGAAGAACAGTGAAGCTTTCTTT	CAGRPWGGKNSEAFF
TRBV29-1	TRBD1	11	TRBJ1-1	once	TGCAGCGTTGAAGGACAGGGATTAGCTTTCTTT	CSVEGQGLAFF
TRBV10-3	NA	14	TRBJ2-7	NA	TGTGCCATCAGCGAACTAGAGGGATTCTACGAGGAGTACTTC	CAISELEGFYEEYF
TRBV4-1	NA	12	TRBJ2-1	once	TGCGCCAGCCGTCACCATGGCAATGAGCAGTCCTTC	CASRHHGNEQSF
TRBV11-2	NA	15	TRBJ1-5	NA	TGTGCCAACAGCTTTGACGCATTGAGCAATCAGCCCCAGCATTTT	CANSFDALSNQPQHF
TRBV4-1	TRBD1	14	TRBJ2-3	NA	TGTGCCAGCCGCCAGCGGACAGGGGCAGATACGCAGTATTTT	CASRQRTGADTQYF
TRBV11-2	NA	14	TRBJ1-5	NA	TGCGCCAGCATTACCGGGCAACGAAATCAGCCCCAGCGTTTT	CASITGQRNQPQRF
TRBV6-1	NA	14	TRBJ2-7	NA	TGTCCCAGCAGTGAATTTTATCGGGAGAGCGAGCAGTACTTC	CPSSEFYRESEQYF
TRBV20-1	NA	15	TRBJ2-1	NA	TGCAGTGCTAGAGAGGGGAGTGAAGTATACAATAAGCAGTTCTTC	CSAREGSEVYNKQFF
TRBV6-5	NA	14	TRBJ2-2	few	TGTGCCAGCAGTTGCTCTGGGGGCCCCAGGGAGCTGTTTTTT	CASSCSGGPRELFF
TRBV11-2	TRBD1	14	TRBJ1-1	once	TGTGCTAGCAGCTTTTTGGACAGGGGCACTGAGGTTTTCTTT	CASSFLDRGTEVFF
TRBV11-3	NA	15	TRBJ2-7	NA	TGTGCCAGCAACTATCGGACTGGATTAACCTACGAGCAGTACTTC	CASNYRTGLTYEQYF
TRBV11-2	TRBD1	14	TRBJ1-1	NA	TGTGTCAGTAGCTTTTTGGACAGGGGCATTGAAGCTTTCTTT	CVSSFLDRGIEAFF
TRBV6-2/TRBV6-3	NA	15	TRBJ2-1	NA	TGTGCCAGCAGGCGGACCCTCACGTGGGACAATGAGCAGTTTTTC	CASRRTLTWDNEQFF
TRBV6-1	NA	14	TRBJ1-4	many	TGTGCCAGCATCGGGGGCGAAGCTAATGAAAAACTGTTTTTT	CASIGGEANEKLFF
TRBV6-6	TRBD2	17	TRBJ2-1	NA	TGTGTCAGCAGTTACGGGCTAGGGACGGGGGGGCCTAATGAGCAGTTCTTC	CVSSYGLGTGGPNEQFF
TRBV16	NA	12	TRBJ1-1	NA	TGTGCCAGCAGCCAACCGGGACTTGAGACTTTCTTT	CASSQPGLETFF
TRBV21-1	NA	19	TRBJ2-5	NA	TGTGCCAGCAGCCCACACACAGGGGGCGGATGGGCCTGGATAGAGACCAAGTACTTC	CASSPHTGGGWAWIETKYF
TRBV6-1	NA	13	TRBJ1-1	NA	TGTGCCAACATTGAATGGGCTGGGGCGGAAGCTTTCTTT	CANIEWAGAEAFF
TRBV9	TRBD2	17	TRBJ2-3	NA	TGTGCCAGCAGCCGGGGACTGGCGGGAGATCGGACAGATACGCAGTATTTT	CASSRGLAGDRTDTQYF
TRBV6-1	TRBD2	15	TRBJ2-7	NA	TGTGCCAGCCACCCTAGGGTAGCGGGATTGTACGATCAGTACTTC	CASHPRVAGLYDQYF
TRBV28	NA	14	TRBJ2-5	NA	TGTGCAAGCAGTAGCAGCTTGCCTGGGGAGACCCAGTACTTC	CASSSSLPGETQYF